The 2 T cell receptor beta chains below all came from one sample that was sequenced in a study of T cells after yellow fever vaccination. TCRdb re-derived calls from the 5' RACE reads in MiXCR, one entry per CDR3 protein. The data contain some 320,000 distinct CDR3 sequences, approximately 10% of them seen just once; the ten biggest clones take up around 3.1%. The material was CD4+ T cells sorted from PBMCs, obtained 5 days after the yellow fever booster vaccination. The source of these receptors is a man in his late teens or twenties who received the YFV17D yellow fever vaccine.

This clonotype came up a few times. This chain links TRBV20-1 with TRBJ1-3, with D maybe TRBD1 (5 bases). CDR3 length: 14 amino acids. Germline CDR1 reads DFQATT; CDR2 reads SNEGSKA (reference sequence). Trimming took off 2 bases at V and 6 bases at J, with 14 bases between the two ends. CDR3: CSARTGQLKNTIYF. CDR3 nucleotide sequence: TGCAGTGCTAGAACGGGGCAGCTGAAAAACACCATATATTTT.

As to this clonotype: Since no conserved phenylalanine or tryptophan closes the CDR3, a read error is the likely cause. The chain links TRBV7-9 to TRBJ2-7, with D possibly TRBD2 on 5 matching bases. V lost 5 bases and J 0 bases, leaving 17 bases between the germline ends. CDR1 is SEHNR, CDR2 FQNEAQ, per germline (reference sequence). The CDR3 is made up of 16 amino acids. The CDR3 loop reads CASSTPVGGYSYEQYL. In DNA, the CDR3 is TGTGCCAGCAGCACCCCAGTCGGCGGGTACTCCTACGAGCAGTACCTC.